This TCR beta chain comes out of a study of blood T cell repertoires in COVID-19. This clone showed up just a few times. Sequencing used immunoSEQ multiplex PCR; TCRdb keeps in-frame clones, though not all of them. The sample has 250,000 to 400,000 clones; about nine tenths are singletons. Per the germline V gene, CDR1 is WSHSY and CDR2 is SAAADI. CDR3 size: 11 residues. The V and J ends lost 5 bases and 8 bases respectively, with 6 bases between them. V and J are TRBV10-2 and TRBJ1-4; no clear D. This TCR was recovered from a woman in her thirties with COVID-19, enrolled during active disease. The sample consisted of peripheral blood. DNA of the CDR3: TGCGCCAGCAGTTCCCAAGAAAAACTGTTTTTT. Protein sequence: CASSSQEKLFF.